This TCR beta chain appears in the sequencing data of a study of cytomegalovirus exposure and HLA in healthy donors. Study background: Earlier, roughly 180 million T cells were analyzed, and approximately 110 million unique TCR beta sequences were found among them.

Of note for this clone: Its specificity is not known.

Donors showed nominal health when sampled, although they likely had unrecorded immune exposures. PCR involved 60 Vbeta and 13 Jbeta primers. The table came from immunoSEQ multiplex PCR; TCRdb's copy has only in-frame clones and leaves some out. The sample has 100,000 to 150,000 clones; over 70% are singletons. The trim removed 3 bases at V and 4 bases at J, leaving 9 bases unmatched. The CDR3 spans 16 residues. From germline, CDR1 is MDHEN and CDR2 SYDVKM. Findings and caveats of the study: The classifier reportedly diagnosed cytomegalovirus status with high sensitivity and specificity.

The rearrangement joins TRBV28 to TRBJ1-1; TRBD1 matches 9 bases. Sequences were obtained from PBMCs. This sequence originates from a woman between 40 and 50 years old in good health and CMV-seronegative. The CDR3 nucleotides are TGTGCCAGCAGTTTCAGACAGGGGGATTGGCGCACTGAAGCTTTCTTT. Amino acid sequence: CASSFRQGDWRTEAFF.